This T cell receptor (beta chain) appears in the sequencing data of a study of Ad26.COV2.S vaccination and SARS-CoV-2 variants. Overall study findings and caveats: Post-vaccination spike-specific CD8+ and CD4+ T cell responses reportedly had substantial breadth.

Treatment of the sample: about 20 received Ad26.COV2.S at low or high dose, single or two shots; five or six received placebo; per-sample allocation not given. Sampling occurred on day 63 after the first vaccine or placebo injection. This person who donated was an adult of 18-55 years in Boston. Built on an Ad26 vector, the vaccine expressed Wuhan-strain SARS-CoV-2 spike. Points on this clone: The antigen is not known.

Clones were sequenced by immunoSEQ multiplex PCR, and TCRdb holds only the in-frame ones, with some missing. The profile shows about 480,000 clones, around 88% of them singletons. The CDR3 is made up of 18 amino acids. J was trimmed by 0 bases and V by 3 bases; bases with no gene match: 9. The V gene's germline CDR1 is MNHNS and CDR2 SASEGT. The rearrangement links TRBV6-1 to TRBJ2-3, with TRBD2 identical over 10 bases. This receptor was obtained from a person aged 18-65 years who received the Ad26.COV2.S COVID-19 vaccine or a placebo. The sample consisted of peripheral blood, taken in a trial of Ad26.COV2.S vaccine versus placebo. The DNA of the CDR3 is TGTGCCAGCAGTGACCCCTATAAGACTAGCGGGAGCACAGATACGCAGTATTTT. The encoded protein is CASSDPYKTSGSTDTQYF.